Listed here are 6 T cell receptor beta chains from one sample, sequenced in a study of cytotoxic CD8 clonotypes in ibrutinib-treated CLL. Profiled with immunoSEQ multiplex PCR; TCRdb holds only in-frame clones, not every one. The sample comprises roughly 190,000 clones, over 60% of which are singletons, and around 15% rests with the top ten. Sequencing was performed on PBMCs, taken after 24 months of ibrutinib treatment. The origin of the receptors is a human donor with chronic lymphocytic leukemia.

The table lists this clone with a count of one. The chain links TRBV5-6 to TRBJ1-1, with a weak D call TRBD1 (5 bases). Germline V CDR1 and CDR2: SGHDT, YYEEEE. CDR3 size: 14 residues. The V end was cut by 2 bases, the J end by 4 bases, with 12 bases between. As DNA, the CDR3 is TGTGCCAGCAGCTTCCGGGGGTGGAGCACTGAAGCTTTCTTT. Translated: CASSFRGWSTEAFF. Together with reference TRBV5-6 and TRBJ1-1, the CDR3 gives the full variable domain: DAGVTQSPTHLIKTRGQQVTLRCSPKSGHDTVSWYQQALGQGPQFIFQYYEEEERQRGNFPDRFSGHQFPNYSSELNVNALLLGDSALYLCASSFRGWSTEAFFGQGTRLTVV.

The rearrangement uses TRBV5-4 and TRBJ2-7; maybe TRBD2 (6 bases). Trimming left V 2 bases short and J 0 bases short, with 9 bases between. The CDR3 has 14 amino acids. Germline CDR1 SGHNT, CDR2 YYREEE (reference sequence). The chain's CDR3 is CASSFGRDSYEQYF. CDR3 nucleotide sequence: TGTGCCAGCAGCTTTGGGCGGGACTCCTACGAGCAGTACTTC.

In this sample, this clone turned up a few times. The J gene is TRBJ1-1, the V gene TRBV11-2, with a tentative D call TRBD1 (5 bases). Trimming pared 6 bases from V and 3 bases from J, leaving 14 bases between. There are 14 residues in the CDR3. CDR1 SGHAT and CDR2 FQNNGV come from the germline V gene. The CDR3 reads CASRPTGRYTEAFF. CDR3 nucleotide sequence: TGTGCCAGCAGACCAACAGGTCGCTACACTGAAGCTTTCTTT.

This chain joins TRBV30 and TRBJ2-5; weak D call: TRBD1 (6 bases). The CDR3 runs to 14 residues. Looked up from germline, CDR1 is GTSNPN and CDR2 is SVGIG (reference sequence). Deletions cut 3 bases from V and 2 bases from J, with 13 bases between. The CDR3 here is CAWSLKGGQETQYF. The CDR3 DNA sequence: TGTGCCTGGAGCCTTAAAGGGGGTCAAGAGACCCAGTACTTC.

This chain links TRBV7-2 with TRBJ2-3; 7 bases are shared with TRBD1. Germline CDR1 SGHTA, CDR2 FQGNSA. The CDR3 extends over 12 amino acids. After removal of 4 bases from V and 9 bases from J, the junction contained 4 bases not matched to a gene. In DNA form, the CDR3 reads TGTGCCAGCAGCTCCGAGGGGGCCACGCAGTATTTT. This encodes CASSSEGATQYF. The full variable domain, completed using reference TRBV7-2 and TRBJ2-3, is GAGVSQSPSNKVTEKGKDVELRCDPISGHTALYWYRQSLGQGLEFLIYFQGNSAPDKSGLPSDRFSAERTGGSVSTLTIQRTQQEDSAVYLCASSSEGATQYFGPGTRLTVL.

The V call is TRBV9, the J call TRBJ1-1; a possible D gene is TRBD1 (6 bases). Germline CDR1 is SGDLS and CDR2 is YYNGEE. Between the trimmed V and J ends, which lost 4 bases and 5 bases, there was a span of 18 bases. There are 15 residues in the CDR3. CDR3 residues: CASSPGVQRGTEAFF. CDR3 bases: TGTGCCAGCAGCCCAGGGGTGCAACGCGGAACTGAAGCTTTCTTT.